These T cell receptor beta chains were read from a single sample in a study of beta chain features in type 1 diabetes. The table came from immunoSEQ multiplex PCR; TCRdb's copy has only in-frame clones and leaves some out. In the table there are around 450,000 clones, 9.5% to 12% of which are singletons. Sequencing was done on a sample of naive CD4+ T cells from blood. The receptors derive from a woman between 18 and 29 years old in good health. Both conserved end residues are part of each CDR3. A D gene is named only where the DNA matches it firmly. For some rows the clone size is stated as once, few or many, or as a class when expanded; others skip it.

clone_size j_call v_call d_call cdr3_aa cdr3_nt
few TRBJ1-4 TRBV2 NA CASRSGGTGEKLFF TGTGCCAGCAGGTCCGGTGGGACGGGAGAAAAACTGTTTTTT
few TRBJ2-7 TRBV30 NA CAWSVAGPTEQYF TGTGCCTGGAGTGTAGCTGGCCCGACCGAGCAGTACTTC
few TRBJ1-5 TRBV5-1 NA CASSPPGRRIQPQHF TGCGCCAGCAGCCCCCCGGGACGGCGTATTCAGCCCCAGCATTTT
NA TRBJ2-3 TRBV19 TRBD1 CASSRRGPDTQYF TGTGCCAGTAGCCGCAGGGGGCCAGATACGCAGTATTTT
few TRBJ2-7 TRBV7-6 TRBD1 CASSQYRDRVHEQYF TGTGCCAGCAGTCAATACCGGGACAGGGTCCACGAGCAGTACTTC
few TRBJ2-1 TRBV12-5 NA CASGPPGPYNEQFF TGTGCTAGTGGTCCTCCCGGGCCATACAATGAGCAGTTCTTC
NA TRBJ2-1 TRBV14 NA CASSKADPGDNNEQFF TGTGCCAGCAGCAAAGCGGATCCGGGGGATAACAATGAGCAGTTCTTC
few TRBJ2-1 TRBV19 TRBD2 CASSIGTSGYNEQFF TGTGCCAGTAGTATAGGGACTAGCGGCTACAATGAGCAGTTCTTC
few TRBJ2-4 TRBV20-1 NA CSGSLVNIQYF TGCAGTGGCTCCCTTGTGAACATTCAGTACTTC
few TRBJ2-3 TRBV7-3 NA CASSQVTRSTDTQYF TGCGCCAGCAGCCAAGTTACGCGTAGCACAGATACGCAGTATTTT
NA TRBJ1-4 TRBV29-1 NA CSVGTEKLFF TGCAGCGTTGGCACGGAAAAACTGTTTTTT
NA TRBJ1-1 TRBV29-1 NA CSARGDVGDTEAFF TGCAGCGCTCGTGGGGACGTCGGGGACACTGAAGCTTTCTTT
few TRBJ2-7 TRBV20-1 NA CSARQIYEQYF TGCAGTGCTAGACAAATCTACGAGCAGTACTTC
NA TRBJ2-5 TRBV7-2 NA CASSLEGRLALQETQYF TGTGCCAGCAGCTTAGAAGGGCGGCTAGCGCTCCAAGAGACCCAGTACTTC
NA TRBJ2-5 TRBV7-2 TRBD1 CASSLAGRGETQYF TGTGCCAGCAGCTTAGCCGGCAGGGGGGAGACCCAGTACTTC
NA TRBJ2-1 TRBV14 TRBD2 CASSQSLAVAEFF TGTGCCAGCAGCCAATCACTAGCGGTTGCGGAGTTCTTC
few TRBJ2-7 TRBV18 NA CASSPGTTYEQYF TGTGCCAGCTCACCCGGGACGACCTACGAGCAGTACTTC
few TRBJ2-3 TRBV9 TRBD2 CASSVVSSGELSTQYF TGTGCCAGCAGCGTAGTGTCTAGCGGTGAACTTAGTACGCAGTATTTT
few TRBJ2-2 TRBV18 NA CASSPDPNTGELFF TGTGCCAGCTCACCGGACCCTAACACCGGGGAGCTGTTTTTT
NA TRBJ2-1 TRBV5-1 NA CASSRYNEQFF TGCGCCAGCAGCCGATACAATGAGCAGTTCTTC
few TRBJ2-3 TRBV7-9 TRBD2 CASRPGLALDTQYF TGTGCCAGCAGACCGGGACTAGCTCTAGATACGCAGTATTTT
few TRBJ1-1 TRBV30 TRBD1 CAWKRQGADTEAFF TGTGCCTGGAAAAGACAGGGAGCGGACACTGAAGCTTTCTTT
few TRBJ2-5 TRBV2 NA CASSAGQGGETQYF TGTGCCAGCAGTGCAGGACAAGGGGGGGAGACCCAGTACTTC
NA TRBJ2-5 TRBV7-2 TRBD2 CASSLGLAGDSRDF TGTGCCAGCAGCTTAGGGCTAGCGGGAGATTCTCGTGACTTC
NA TRBJ1-2 TRBV2 TRBD1 CASNRDRANYGYTF TGTGCCAGCAACAGGGACAGAGCTAACTATGGCTACACCTTC
NA TRBJ2-4 TRBV28 TRBD1 CASSPGTATKNIQYF TGTGCCAGCAGTCCCGGGACAGCCACCAAAAACATTCAGTACTTC